This is a list of T cell receptor beta chains from one sample in a study of blood T cell repertoires in COVID-19. The table came from immunoSEQ multiplex PCR; TCRdb's copy has only in-frame clones and leaves some out. The table includes about 89,000 clones, just under 80% detected once. Sequences were obtained from peripheral blood. Receptor source: a man in his 70s with COVID-19, enrolled during active disease. Each CDR3 is given with its conserved first and last residue. A D gene is named only where the DNA matches it firmly. Some rows have no size entry. The others give once, few or many, or a class for an expanded clone.

v_gene	j_gene	d_gene	abundance	CDR3nt	CDR3aa
TRBV7-8	TRBJ2-2	TRBD2	few	TGTGCCACCCTCGAGCGGCCCCAGCGGGGGCCCACCGGGGAGCTGTTTTTT	CATLERPQRGPTGELFF
TRBV6-5	TRBJ1-2	NA	NA	TGTGCCAGCACCTCAGGAGGGTATAACTATGGCTACACCTTC	CASTSGGYNYGYTF
TRBV7-2	TRBJ2-5	NA	NA	TGTGCCAGCAGCCCATCTAGGGGTAGGGAAGAGACCCAGTACTTC	CASSPSRGREETQYF
TRBV7-2	TRBJ2-1	TRBD2	NA	TGTGCCAGCACCCGGGGACTAGAAAGCAATGAGCAGTTCTTC	CASTRGLESNEQFF
TRBV28	TRBJ2-1	NA	NA	TGTGCCAGCAGCCTCTATCAGGGAATTGGGGCTGACAATGAGCAGTTCTTC	CASSLYQGIGADNEQFF
TRBV10-3	TRBJ1-2	NA	NA	TGTGCCATCAGTGAGAGAGAGGGGAGGGATAACTATGGCCACACCTTC	CAISEREGRDNYGHTF
TRBV6-5	TRBJ2-7	TRBD1	NA	TGTGCCAGCAGGAAAAATCCGGGACAGCCGTACGAGCAGTACTTC	CASRKNPGQPYEQYF
TRBV9	TRBJ1-1	TRBD1	NA	TGTGCCAGCAGCGCAGGGGGAGAAACTGAAGCTTTCTTT	CASSAGGETEAFF
TRBV19	TRBJ2-7	TRBD1	once	TGTGCCAGTAGTATAGGGCAGGGGGCCTCCTACGAGCAGTACTTC	CASSIGQGASYEQYF
TRBV28	TRBJ2-2	NA	NA	TGTGCCAGCAGCCCAGGAGGCCAAGGGTGGATCGGGGAGCTGTTTTTT	CASSPGGQGWIGELFF
TRBV9	TRBJ2-1	NA	NA	TGTGCCAGCAGCGTGGTAAGCGGGTTCCATAGTCGTGGCTCCTACAATGAGCAGTTCTTC	CASSVVSGFHSRGSYNEQFF
TRBV3-1/TRBV3-2	TRBJ1-1	NA	NA	TGTGCCAGCAGCCAAGATAGGGGGAGAGACGCTTTCTTT	CASSQDRGRDAFF
TRBV5-6	TRBJ1-5	TRBD1	NA	TGTGCCAGCAGCTTGTCACAGGGGAATCAGCCCCAGCATTTT	CASSLSQGNQPQHF
TRBV7-9	TRBJ2-7	NA	NA	TGTGCCAGCAGCTTAACGGGATCCTTCTACGAGCAGTACTTC	CASSLTGSFYEQYF
TRBV9	TRBJ2-5	NA	NA	TGTGCCAGCAGCGTAGGCGGCGAGACCCAGTACTTC	CASSVGGETQYF
TRBV7-2	TRBJ2-7	NA	few	TGTGCCAGTAATGAATGGAGCGGAGGGGCCTACGAGCAGTACTTC	CASNEWSGGAYEQYF
TRBV19	TRBJ2-7	TRBD1	NA	TGTGCCAGTAGAGACAGGGCGGACATCAACTACGAGCAGTACTTC	CASRDRADINYEQYF
TRBV4-2	TRBJ2-6	NA	NA	TGTGCCAGCAGCCAAGAGGGTGGCGGGGCCACCTCTGGGGCCAACGTCCTGACTTTC	CASSQEGGGATSGANVLTF
TRBV28	TRBJ1-5	TRBD1	many	TGTGCCAGCAACACCGGGACAGGTTCTATTCAGCCCCAGCATTTT	CASNTGTGSIQPQHF
TRBV7-6	TRBJ1-1	NA	NA	TGTGCCAGCAGCTTCGCCTTTCAGGGGAAGAACACTGAAGCTTTCTTT	CASSFAFQGKNTEAFF
TRBV7-2	TRBJ1-2	TRBD1	NA	TGTGCCAGCAGTCGTCCGGGACAGGGTTACGGCTACACCTTC	CASSRPGQGYGYTF
TRBV7-2	TRBJ2-2	TRBD1	NA	TGTGCCAGCACCGGACAGGGGTCGAACACCGGGGAGCTGTTTTTT	CASTGQGSNTGELFF
TRBV30	TRBJ1-2	TRBD1	NA	TGTGCCTGGACCAGGACAGGGGGCGCAGATGGCTACACCTTC	CAWTRTGGADGYTF
TRBV7-9	TRBJ2-1	TRBD2	NA	TGTGCCAGCAGCCTTGGGCTAGCGGGAGACAATGAGCAGTTCTTC	CASSLGLAGDNEQFF
TRBV6-2/TRBV6-3	TRBJ1-2	TRBD1	NA	TGTGCCAGCAGTTACCCGAGGACAGGGAACTATGGCTACACCTTC	CASSYPRTGNYGYTF
TRBV7-2	TRBJ2-5	TRBD2	NA	TGTGCCAGCAGCTTGTTTGGGGTGGCTAGCGGGATAGGAGAGACCCAGTACTTC	CASSLFGVASGIGETQYF
TRBV5-8	TRBJ1-2	TRBD1	few	TGTGCCAGCAGCCGTGGACAGGGACCTTATGGCTACACCTTC	CASSRGQGPYGYTF
TRBV5-1	TRBJ1-1	NA	NA	TGCGCCAGCAGCCTACTAGGGCCTAACACTGAAGCTTTCTTT	CASSLLGPNTEAFF
TRBV19	TRBJ2-5	NA	NA	TGTGCCAGTAGTTCCCAGGCCAGACAAACGTACCAAGAGACCCAGTACTTC	CASSSQARQTYQETQYF
TRBV14	TRBJ1-6	NA	NA	TGTGCCAGCAGCCAAGTCCGGGGGGCTGATTCACCCCTCCACTTT	CASSQVRGADSPLHF
TRBV29-1	TRBJ2-5	NA	NA	TGCAGCGTTGCCCCACACGGGGCCCAGTACTTC	CSVAPHGAQYF
TRBV9	TRBJ2-1	NA	NA	TGTGCCAGCAGCGTAGTCGGGGGAGAAAATGAGCAGTTCTTC	CASSVVGGENEQFF
TRBV19	TRBJ1-2	NA	NA	TGTGCCAGTACCCCTTTAATGCACAGGACCTCTAACTATGGCTACACCTTC	CASTPLMHRTSNYGYTF
TRBV2	TRBJ1-1	TRBD1	NA	TGTGCCAGCAGCGGACAGGAGAACACTGAAGCTTTCTTT	CASSGQENTEAFF
TRBV15	TRBJ1-5	NA	NA	TGTGCCACCAGCAGCCGACAGGCTAGCAATCAGCCCCAGCATTTT	CATSSRQASNQPQHF
TRBV6-5	TRBJ1-1	TRBD1	few	TGTGCCAGCAGTAGACGGGGACAGAGGAACACTGAAGCTTTCTTT	CASSRRGQRNTEAFF
TRBV5-5	TRBJ2-3	TRBD2	NA	TGTGCCAGCAGCTCCTCGGGACTAGCGGGAGGGCCAGCAGATACGCAGTATTTT	CASSSSGLAGGPADTQYF
TRBV18	TRBJ2-3	NA	NA	TGTGCCAGCTCACTAAAGGCCAGGGGCACAGATACGCAGTATTTT	CASSLKARGTDTQYF
TRBV19	TRBJ1-6	TRBD1	NA	TGTGCCAGTAGGTCCGGGACAGGGCTTAATTCACCCCTCCACTTT	CASRSGTGLNSPLHF
TRBV5-1	TRBJ2-5	NA	few	TGCGCCAGCAGCCACGGGTATCAAGAGACCCAGTACTTC	CASSHGYQETQYF
TRBV28	TRBJ2-7	NA	NA	TGTGCCAGCAGTTTATCAGGGGTTATGGGCGAGCAGTACTTC	CASSLSGVMGEQYF
TRBV3-1/TRBV3-2	TRBJ2-1	NA	NA	TGTGCCAGCAGCCGCCGGAGGGGGCGAGCGGAACCCTACAATGAGCAGTTCTTC	CASSRRRGRAEPYNEQFF
TRBV5-5	TRBJ1-1	TRBD1	NA	TGTGCCAGCAGCTTGAGGTTGGAGGGGGCAAGGACTGAAGCTTTCTTT	CASSLRLEGARTEAFF
TRBV7-2	TRBJ2-5	TRBD2	once	TGTGCCAGCAGCTTAATAGCGGGAGCCGGGAGAGAGACCCAGTACTTC	CASSLIAGAGRETQYF
TRBV29-1	TRBJ2-7	TRBD1	NA	TGCAGCGTGGGAAGACGACAGGGCTTGTCCGAGCAGTACTTC	CSVGRRQGLSEQYF